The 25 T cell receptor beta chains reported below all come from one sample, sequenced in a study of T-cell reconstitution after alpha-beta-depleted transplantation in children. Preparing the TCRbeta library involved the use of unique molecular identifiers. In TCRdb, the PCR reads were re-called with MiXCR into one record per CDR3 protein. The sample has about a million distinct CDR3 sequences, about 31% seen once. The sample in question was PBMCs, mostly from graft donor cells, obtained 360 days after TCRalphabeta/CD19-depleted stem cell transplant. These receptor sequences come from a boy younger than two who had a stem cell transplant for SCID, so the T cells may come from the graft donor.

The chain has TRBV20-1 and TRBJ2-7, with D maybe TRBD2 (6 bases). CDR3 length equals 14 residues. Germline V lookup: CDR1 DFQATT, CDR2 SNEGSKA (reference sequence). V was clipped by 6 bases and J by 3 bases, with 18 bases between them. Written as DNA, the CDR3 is TGCAGTGCCGCCATCTTAGCGGTCCGCTACGAGCAGTACTTC. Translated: CSAAILAVRYEQYF.

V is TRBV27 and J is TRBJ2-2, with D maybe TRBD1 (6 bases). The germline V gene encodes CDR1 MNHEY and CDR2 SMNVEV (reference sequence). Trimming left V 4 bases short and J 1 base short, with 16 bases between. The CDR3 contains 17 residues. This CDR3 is CASSWTGHRMNTGELFF. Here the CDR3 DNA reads TGTGCCAGCAGTTGGACGGGACACCGGATGAACACCGGGGAGCTGTTTTTT.

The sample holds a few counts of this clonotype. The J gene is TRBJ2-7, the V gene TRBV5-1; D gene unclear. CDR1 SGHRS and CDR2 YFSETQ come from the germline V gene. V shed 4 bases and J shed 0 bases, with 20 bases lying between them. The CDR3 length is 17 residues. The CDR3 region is CASSGGRLGRSSYEQYF. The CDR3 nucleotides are TGCGCCAGCAGCGGTGGGCGGTTAGGGCGAAGCTCCTACGAGCAGTACTTC. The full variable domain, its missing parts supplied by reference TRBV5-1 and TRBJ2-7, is KAGVTQTPRYLIKTRGQQVTLSCSPISGHRSVSWYQQTPGQGLQFLFEYFSETQRNKGNFPGRFSGRQFSNSRSEMNVSTLELGDSALYLCASSGGRLGRSSYEQYFGPGTRLTVT.

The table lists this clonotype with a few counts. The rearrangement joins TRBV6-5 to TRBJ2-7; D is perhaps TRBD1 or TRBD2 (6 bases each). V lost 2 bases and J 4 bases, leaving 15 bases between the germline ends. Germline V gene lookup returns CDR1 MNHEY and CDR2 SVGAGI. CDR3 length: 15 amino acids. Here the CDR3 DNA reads TGTGCCAGCAGTTACGTTAGGGGGGCACGTTACGAGCAGTACTTC. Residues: CASSYVRGARYEQYF.

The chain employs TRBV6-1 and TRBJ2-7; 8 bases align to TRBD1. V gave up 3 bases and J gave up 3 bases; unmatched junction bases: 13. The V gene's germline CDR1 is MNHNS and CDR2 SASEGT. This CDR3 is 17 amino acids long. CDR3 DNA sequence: TGTGCCAGCAGTGATCCGCGGGGTCCGACAGGGGTCTACGAGCAGTACTTC. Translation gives CASSDPRGPTGVYEQYF.

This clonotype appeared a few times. The CDR3 region is CSVASGHTDTQYF. The CDR3 bases are TGCAGTGTAGCTAGCGGGCACACAGATACGCAGTATTTT. V usage is TRBV20-1 and J usage is TRBJ2-3, with TRBD2 matching over 8 bases. This CDR3 has 13 amino acids. CDR1 is DFQATT and CDR2 is SNEGSKA in the germline V gene (reference sequence). V lost 7 bases and J lost 2; bases outside the gene matches: 5.

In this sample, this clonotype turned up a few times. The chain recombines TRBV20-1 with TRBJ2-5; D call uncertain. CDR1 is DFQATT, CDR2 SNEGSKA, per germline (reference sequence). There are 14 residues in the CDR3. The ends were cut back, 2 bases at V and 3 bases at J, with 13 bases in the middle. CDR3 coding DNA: TGCAGTGCTAGAAGGTCTAATTTAGAAGAGACCCAGTACTTC. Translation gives CSARRSNLEETQYF.

CDR3 amino acids: CASSFASQSTDTQYF. The CDR3 DNA reads as TGTGCCAGCAGTTTTGCGTCACAGAGCACAGATACGCAGTATTTT. The genes are TRBV12-3 or TRBV12-4 and TRBJ2-3, with D unclear. This CDR3 contains 15 residues. Deletions cut 3 bases from V and 0 bases from J, with 10 bases between.

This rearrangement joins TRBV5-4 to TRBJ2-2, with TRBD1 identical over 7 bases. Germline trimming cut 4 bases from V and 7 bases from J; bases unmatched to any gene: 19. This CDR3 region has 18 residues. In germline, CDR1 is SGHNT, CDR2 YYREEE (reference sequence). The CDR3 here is CASSLAKRVQGGSGELFF. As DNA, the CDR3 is TGTGCCAGCAGCCTAGCCAAGAGGGTGCAAGGGGGCAGCGGGGAGCTGTTTTTT.

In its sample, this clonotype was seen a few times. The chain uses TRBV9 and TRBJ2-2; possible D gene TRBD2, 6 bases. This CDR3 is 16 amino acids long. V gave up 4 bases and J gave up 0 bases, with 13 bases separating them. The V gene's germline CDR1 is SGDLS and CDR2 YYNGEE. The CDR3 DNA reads TGTGCCAGCAGCCCCGCTAGCGTCGCGAACACCGGGGAGCTGTTTTTT. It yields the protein CASSPASVANTGELFF.

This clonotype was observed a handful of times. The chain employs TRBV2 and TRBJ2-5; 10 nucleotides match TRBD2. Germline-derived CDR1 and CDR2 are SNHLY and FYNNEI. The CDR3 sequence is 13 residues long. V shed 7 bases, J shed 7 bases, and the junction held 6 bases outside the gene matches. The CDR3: CASKDQREGTQYF. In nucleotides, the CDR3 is TGTGCCAGCAAAGATCAGCGGGAGGGGACCCAGTACTTC.

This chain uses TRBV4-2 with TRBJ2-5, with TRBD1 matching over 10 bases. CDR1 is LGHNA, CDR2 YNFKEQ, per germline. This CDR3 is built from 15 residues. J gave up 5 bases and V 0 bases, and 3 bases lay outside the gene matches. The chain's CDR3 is CASSQETGGWETQYF. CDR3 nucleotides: TGTGCCAGCAGCCAAGAGACAGGGGGCTGGGAGACCCAGTACTTC.

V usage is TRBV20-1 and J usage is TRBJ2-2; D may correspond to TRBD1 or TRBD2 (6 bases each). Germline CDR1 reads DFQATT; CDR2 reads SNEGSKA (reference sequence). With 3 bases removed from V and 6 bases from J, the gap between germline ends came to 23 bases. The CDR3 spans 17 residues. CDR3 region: CSARTTRGRGGSGELFF. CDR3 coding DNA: TGCAGTGCTAGGACCACCCGGGGCAGGGGAGGATCCGGGGAGCTGTTTTTT.

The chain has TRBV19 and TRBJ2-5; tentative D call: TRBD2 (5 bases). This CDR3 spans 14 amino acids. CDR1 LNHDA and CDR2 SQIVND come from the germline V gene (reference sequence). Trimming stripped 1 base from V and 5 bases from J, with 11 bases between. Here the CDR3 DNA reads TGTGCCAGTAGTATAGGACTATGGGTGGAGACCCAGTACTTC. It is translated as CASSIGLWVETQYF. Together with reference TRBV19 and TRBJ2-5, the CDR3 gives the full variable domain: DGGITQSPKYLFRKEGQNVTLSCEQNLNHDAMYWYRQDPGQGLRLIYYSQIVNDFQKGDIAEGYSVSREKKESFPLTVTSAQKNPTAFYLCASSIGLWVETQYFGPGTRLLVL.

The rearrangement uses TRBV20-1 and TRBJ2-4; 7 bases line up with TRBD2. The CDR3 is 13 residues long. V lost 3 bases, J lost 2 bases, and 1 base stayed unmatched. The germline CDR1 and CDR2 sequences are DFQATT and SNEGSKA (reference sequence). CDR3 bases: TGCAGTGCTAGGCGGGAGACCAAAAACATTCAGTACTTC. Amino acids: CSARRETKNIQYF.

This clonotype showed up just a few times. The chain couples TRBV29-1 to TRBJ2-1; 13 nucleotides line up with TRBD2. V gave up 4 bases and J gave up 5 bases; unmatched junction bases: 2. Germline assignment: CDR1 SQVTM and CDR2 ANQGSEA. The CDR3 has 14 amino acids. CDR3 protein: CSVATSGGDNEQFF. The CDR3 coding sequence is TGCAGCGTTGCTACTAGCGGGGGGGACAATGAGCAGTTCTTC.

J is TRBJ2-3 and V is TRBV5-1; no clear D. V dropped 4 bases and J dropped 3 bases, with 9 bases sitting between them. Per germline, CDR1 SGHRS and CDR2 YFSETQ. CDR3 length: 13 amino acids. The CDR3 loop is CASSALLTDTQYF. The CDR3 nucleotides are TGCGCCAGCAGCGCCCTTCTTACAGATACGCAGTATTTT. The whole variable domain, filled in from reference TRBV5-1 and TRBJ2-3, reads KAGVTQTPRYLIKTRGQQVTLSCSPISGHRSVSWYQQTPGQGLQFLFEYFSETQRNKGNFPGRFSGRQFSNSRSEMNVSTLELGDSALYLCASSALLTDTQYFGPGTRLTVL.

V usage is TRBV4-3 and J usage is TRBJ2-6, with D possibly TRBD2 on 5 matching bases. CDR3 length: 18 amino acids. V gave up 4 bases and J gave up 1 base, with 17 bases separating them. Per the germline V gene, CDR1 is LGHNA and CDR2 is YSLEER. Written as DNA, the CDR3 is TGCGCCAGCAGCCCAGCGGTGGGTGGGTTGTCTGGGGCCAACGTCCTGACTTTC. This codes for CASSPAVGGLSGANVLTF.

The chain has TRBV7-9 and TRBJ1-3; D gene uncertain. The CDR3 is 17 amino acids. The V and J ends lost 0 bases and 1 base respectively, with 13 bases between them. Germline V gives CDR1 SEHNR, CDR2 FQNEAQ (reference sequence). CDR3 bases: TGTGCCAGCAGCTTAGCGGTGTGGTCCCCGTCTGGAAACACCATATATTTT. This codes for CASSLAVWSPSGNTIYF.

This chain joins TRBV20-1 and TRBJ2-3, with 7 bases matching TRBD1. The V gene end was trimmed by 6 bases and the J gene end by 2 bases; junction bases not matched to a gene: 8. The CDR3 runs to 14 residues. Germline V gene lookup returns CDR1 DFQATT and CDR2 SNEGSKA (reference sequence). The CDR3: CSAPLQGPTDTQYF. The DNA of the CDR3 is TGCAGTGCCCCCCTACAGGGGCCCACAGATACGCAGTATTTT.

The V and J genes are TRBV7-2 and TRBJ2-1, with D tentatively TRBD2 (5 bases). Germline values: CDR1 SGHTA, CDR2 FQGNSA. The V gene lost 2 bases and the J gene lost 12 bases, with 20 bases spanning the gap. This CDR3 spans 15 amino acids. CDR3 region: CASSLRRGSGLGQFF. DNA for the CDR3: TGTGCCAGCAGCTTACGGCGTGGGAGTGGATTAGGGCAGTTCTTC. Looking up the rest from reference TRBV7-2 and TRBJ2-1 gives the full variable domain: GAGVSQSPSNKVTEKGKDVELRCDPISGHTALYWYRQSLGQGLEFLIYFQGNSAPDKSGLPSDRFSAERTGGSVSTLTIQRTQQEDSAVYLCASSLRRGSGLGQFFGPGTRLTVL.

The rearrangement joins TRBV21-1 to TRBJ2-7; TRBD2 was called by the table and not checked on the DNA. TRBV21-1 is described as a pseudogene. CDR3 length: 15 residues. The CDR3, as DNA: TGTGCCAGCTGGACGTGGGAGGGGGGAGCCTACGAGCAGTACTTC. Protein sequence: CASWTWEGGAYEQYF.

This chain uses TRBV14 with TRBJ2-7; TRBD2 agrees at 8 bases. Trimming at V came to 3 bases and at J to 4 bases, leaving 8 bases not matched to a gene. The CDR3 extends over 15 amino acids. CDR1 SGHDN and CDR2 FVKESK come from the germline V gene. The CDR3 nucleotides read TGTGCCAGCAGCCAGGGGGATGGCGGGGGGTACGAGCAGTACTTC. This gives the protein CASSQGDGGGYEQYF.

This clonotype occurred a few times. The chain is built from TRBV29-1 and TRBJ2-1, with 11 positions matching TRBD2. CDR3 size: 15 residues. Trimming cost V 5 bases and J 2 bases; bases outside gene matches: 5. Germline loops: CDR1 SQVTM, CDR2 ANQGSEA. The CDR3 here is CSVLGTSGAYNEQFF. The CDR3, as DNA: TGCAGCGTTCTGGGGACTAGCGGCGCCTACAATGAGCAGTTCTTC.

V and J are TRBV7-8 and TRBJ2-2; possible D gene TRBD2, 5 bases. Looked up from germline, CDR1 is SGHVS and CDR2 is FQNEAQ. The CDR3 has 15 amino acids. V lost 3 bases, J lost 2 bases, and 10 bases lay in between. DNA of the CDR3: TGTGCCAGCAGCTTCGCACGGGATAACACCGGGGAGCTGTTTTTT. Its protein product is CASSFARDNTGELFF.